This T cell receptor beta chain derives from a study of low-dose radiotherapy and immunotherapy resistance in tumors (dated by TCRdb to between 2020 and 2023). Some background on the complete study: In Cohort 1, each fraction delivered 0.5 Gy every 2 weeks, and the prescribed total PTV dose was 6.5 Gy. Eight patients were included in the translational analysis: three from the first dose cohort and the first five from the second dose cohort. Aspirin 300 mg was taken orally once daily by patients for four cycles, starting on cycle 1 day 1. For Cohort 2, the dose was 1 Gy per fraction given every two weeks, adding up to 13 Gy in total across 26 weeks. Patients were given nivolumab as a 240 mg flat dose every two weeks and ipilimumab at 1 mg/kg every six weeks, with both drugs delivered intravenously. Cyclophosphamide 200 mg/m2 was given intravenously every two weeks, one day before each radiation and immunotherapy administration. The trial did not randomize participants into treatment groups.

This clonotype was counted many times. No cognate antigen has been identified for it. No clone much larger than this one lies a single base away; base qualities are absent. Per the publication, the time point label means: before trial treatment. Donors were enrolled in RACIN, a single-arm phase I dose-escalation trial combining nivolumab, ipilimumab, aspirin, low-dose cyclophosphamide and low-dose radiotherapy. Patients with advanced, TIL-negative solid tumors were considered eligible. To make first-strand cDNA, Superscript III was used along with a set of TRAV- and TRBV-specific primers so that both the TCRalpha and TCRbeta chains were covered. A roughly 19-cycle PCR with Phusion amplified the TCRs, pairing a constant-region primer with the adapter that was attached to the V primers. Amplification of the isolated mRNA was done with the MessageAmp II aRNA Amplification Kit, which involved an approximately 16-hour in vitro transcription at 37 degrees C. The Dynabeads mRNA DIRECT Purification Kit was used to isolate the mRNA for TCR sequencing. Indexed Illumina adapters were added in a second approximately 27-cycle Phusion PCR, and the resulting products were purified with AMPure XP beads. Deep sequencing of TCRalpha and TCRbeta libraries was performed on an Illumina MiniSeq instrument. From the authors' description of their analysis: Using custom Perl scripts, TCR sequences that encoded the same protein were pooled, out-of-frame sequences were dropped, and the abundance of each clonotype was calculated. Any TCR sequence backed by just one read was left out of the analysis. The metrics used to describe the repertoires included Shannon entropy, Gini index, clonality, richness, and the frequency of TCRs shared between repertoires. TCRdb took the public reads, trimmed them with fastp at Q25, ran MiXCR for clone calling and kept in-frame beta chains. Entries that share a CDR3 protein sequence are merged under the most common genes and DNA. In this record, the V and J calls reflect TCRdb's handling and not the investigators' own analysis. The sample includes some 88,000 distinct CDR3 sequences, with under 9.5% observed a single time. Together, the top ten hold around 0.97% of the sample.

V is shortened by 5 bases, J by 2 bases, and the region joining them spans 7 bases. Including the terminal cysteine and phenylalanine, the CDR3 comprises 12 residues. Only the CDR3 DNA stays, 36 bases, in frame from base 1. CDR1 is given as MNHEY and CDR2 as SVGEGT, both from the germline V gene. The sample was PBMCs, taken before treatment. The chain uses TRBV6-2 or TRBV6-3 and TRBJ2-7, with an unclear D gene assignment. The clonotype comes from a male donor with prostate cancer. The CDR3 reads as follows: CASSTAAYEQYF. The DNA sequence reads TGTGCCAGCAGTACCGCCGCCTACGAGCAGTACTTC.